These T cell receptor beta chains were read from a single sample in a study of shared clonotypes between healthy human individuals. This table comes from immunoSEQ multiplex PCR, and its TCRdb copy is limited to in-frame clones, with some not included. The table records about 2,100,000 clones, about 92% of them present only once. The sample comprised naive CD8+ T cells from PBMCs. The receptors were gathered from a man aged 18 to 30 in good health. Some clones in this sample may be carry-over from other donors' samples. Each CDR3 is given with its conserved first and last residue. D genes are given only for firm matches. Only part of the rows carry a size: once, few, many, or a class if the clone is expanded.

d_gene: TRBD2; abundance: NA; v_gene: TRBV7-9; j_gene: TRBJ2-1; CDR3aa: CASSPPGLALGPNYNEQFF; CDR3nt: TGTGCCAGCAGCCCGCCGGGACTAGCTCTAGGCCCTAACTACAATGAGCAGTTCTTC
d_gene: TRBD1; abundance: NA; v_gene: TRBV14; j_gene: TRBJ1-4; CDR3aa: CASSQGQGRGEKLFF; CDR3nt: TGTGCCAGCAGCCAAGGACAGGGGAGAGGTGAAAAACTGTTTTTT
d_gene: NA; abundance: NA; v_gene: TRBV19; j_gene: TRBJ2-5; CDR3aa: CASSWSRGPQETQYF; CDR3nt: TGTGCCAGTAGTTGGTCGAGGGGCCCCCAAGAGACCCAGTACTTC
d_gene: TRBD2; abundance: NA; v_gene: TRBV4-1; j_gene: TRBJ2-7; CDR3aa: CASSQDELAGGYEQYF; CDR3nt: TGCGCCAGCAGCCAAGATGAACTAGCGGGGGGCTACGAGCAGTACTTC
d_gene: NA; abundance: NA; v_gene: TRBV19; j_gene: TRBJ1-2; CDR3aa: CASSPAGDGYTF; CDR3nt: TGTGCCAGTAGCCCGGCGGGGGATGGCTACACCTTC
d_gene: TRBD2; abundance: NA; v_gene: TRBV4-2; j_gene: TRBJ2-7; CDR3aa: CASSQDWTSGGYEQYF; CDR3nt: TGTGCCAGCAGCCAAGATTGGACTAGCGGGGGTTACGAGCAGTACTTC
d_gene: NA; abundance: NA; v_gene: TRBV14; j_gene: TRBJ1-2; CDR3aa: CASSQVLGGSYGYTF; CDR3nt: TGTGCCAGCAGCCAAGTTCTGGGCGGATCCTATGGCTACACCTTC
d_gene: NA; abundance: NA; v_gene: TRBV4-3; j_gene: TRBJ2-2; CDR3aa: CASTPTGIATGELFF; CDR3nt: TGCGCCAGCACCCCCACAGGGATTGCCACCGGGGAGCTGTTTTTT
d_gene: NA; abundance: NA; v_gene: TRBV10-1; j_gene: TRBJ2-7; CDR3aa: CASREGDGMAYEQYF; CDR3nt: TGCGCCAGCAGAGAGGGGGACGGCATGGCGTACGAGCAGTACTTC
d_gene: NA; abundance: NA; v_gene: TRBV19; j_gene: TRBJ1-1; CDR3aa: CASSIWFAGATEAFF; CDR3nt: TGTGCCAGTAGTATCTGGTTCGCAGGGGCCACTGAAGCTTTCTTT
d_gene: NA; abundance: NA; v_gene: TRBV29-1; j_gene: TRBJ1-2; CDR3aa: CSVEAWVGGGGNYGYTF; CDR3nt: TGCAGCGTTGAAGCTTGGGTCGGGGGCGGAGGGAACTATGGCTACACCTTC
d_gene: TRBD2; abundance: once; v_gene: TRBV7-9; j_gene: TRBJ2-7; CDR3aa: CASSPGLAGVYEQYF; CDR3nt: TGTGCCAGCAGCCCCGGACTAGCGGGAGTTTACGAGCAGTACTTC
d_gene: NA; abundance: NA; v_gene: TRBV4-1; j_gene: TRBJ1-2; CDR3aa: CASSQVGNRDRGYTF; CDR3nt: TGCGCCAGCAGCCAAGTGGGCAACAGGGATCGTGGCTACACCTTC
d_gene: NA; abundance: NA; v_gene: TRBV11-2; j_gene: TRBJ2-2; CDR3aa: CASSSPLRVYNTGELFF; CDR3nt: TGTGCCAGCAGCTCCCCCCTTAGGGTCTACAACACCGGGGAGCTGTTTTTT
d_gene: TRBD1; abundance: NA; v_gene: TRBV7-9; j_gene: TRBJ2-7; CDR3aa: CASSFPGTGNIHEQYF; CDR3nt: TGTGCCAGCAGCTTCCCCGGGACAGGGAATATCCACGAGCAGTACTTC
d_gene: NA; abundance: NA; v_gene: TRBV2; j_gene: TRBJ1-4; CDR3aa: CASSPVLRGTNEKLFF; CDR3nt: TGTGCCAGCAGCCCCGTCCTCAGGGGAACTAATGAAAAACTGTTTTTT
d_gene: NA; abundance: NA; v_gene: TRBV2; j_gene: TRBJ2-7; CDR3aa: CASTEDTYEQYF; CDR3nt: TGTGCCAGCACCGAGGACACCTACGAGCAGTACTTC
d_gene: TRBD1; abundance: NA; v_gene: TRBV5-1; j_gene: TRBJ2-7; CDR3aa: CASSLDRGDHEQYF; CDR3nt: TGCGCCAGCAGCTTGGACAGGGGCGACCACGAGCAGTACTTC
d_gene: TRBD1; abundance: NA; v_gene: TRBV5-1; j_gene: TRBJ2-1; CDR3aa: CASSFGTGGNEQFF; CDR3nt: TGCGCCAGCAGCTTCGGGACAGGGGGCAATGAGCAGTTCTTC
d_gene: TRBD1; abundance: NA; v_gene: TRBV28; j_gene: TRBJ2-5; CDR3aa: CASSFTGTAQETQYF; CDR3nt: TGTGCCAGCAGTTTTACCGGGACAGCCCAAGAGACCCAGTACTTC
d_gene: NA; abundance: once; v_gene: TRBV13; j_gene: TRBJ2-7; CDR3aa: CASSPTIAGYEQYF; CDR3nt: TGTGCCAGCAGCCCGACTATCGCGGGGTACGAGCAGTACTTC
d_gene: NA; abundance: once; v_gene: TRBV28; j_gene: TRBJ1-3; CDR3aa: CASSTPSLKRRNTIYF; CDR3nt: TGTGCCAGCAGTACTCCCTCCCTCAAGAGGAGAAACACCATATATTTT